The clone carrying this T cell receptor (beta chain) was picked up many times. This specimen belongs to a study of T-cell reconstitution after alpha-beta-depleted transplantation in children. Trimming pared 5 bases from V and 0 bases from J, leaving 11 bases between. Germline loops: CDR1 DFQATT, CDR2 SNEGSKA (reference sequence). This CDR3 is built from 13 residues. For TCRbeta, the library was prepared with unique molecular identifiers. MiXCR, applied by TCRdb to the PCR reads, yields one record per CDR3 protein. This sample has 330,000 or so distinct CDR3 sequences; 10% to 13% occur once, and the top ten carry 2% to 3%.

The rearrangement uses TRBV20-1 and TRBJ2-7, with a possible D match to TRBD1 (6 bases). The sequence derives from a human donor who donated a stem cell graft to a child with acute lymphoblastic leukemia. Source: PBMCs from the stem cell graft donor, taken from the stem cell graft. CDR3 nucleotides: TGCAGTGCTGACCGGGACACCTCCTACGAGCAGTACTTC. Translation gives CSADRDTSYEQYF.